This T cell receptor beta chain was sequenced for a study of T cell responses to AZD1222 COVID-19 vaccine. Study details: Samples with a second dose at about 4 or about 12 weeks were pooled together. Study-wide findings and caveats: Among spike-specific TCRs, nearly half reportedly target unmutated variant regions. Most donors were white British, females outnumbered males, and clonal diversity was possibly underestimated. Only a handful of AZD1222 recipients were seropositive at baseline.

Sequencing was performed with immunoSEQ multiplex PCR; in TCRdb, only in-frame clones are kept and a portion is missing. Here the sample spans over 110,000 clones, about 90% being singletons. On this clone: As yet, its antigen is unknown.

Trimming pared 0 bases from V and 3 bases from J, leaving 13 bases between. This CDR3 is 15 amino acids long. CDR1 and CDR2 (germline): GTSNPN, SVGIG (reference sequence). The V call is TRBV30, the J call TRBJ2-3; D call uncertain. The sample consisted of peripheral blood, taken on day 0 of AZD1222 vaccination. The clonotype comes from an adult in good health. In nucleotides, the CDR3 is TGTGCCTGGAGTGTACAAGTGGGCGTGACAGATACGCAGTATTTT. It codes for CAWSVQVGVTDTQYF.